This TCR beta chain was recovered during a study of cytotoxic CD8 clonotypes in ibrutinib-treated CLL. About the study: Patients gave response samples after a median about eleven months of treatment, range 6 to 36. Mean productive templates were about 250,000; mean productive rearrangements were around 90,000. Study-wide results and limits: Clonality went up at the time of ibrutinib response, stayed stable in sustained remission, and later dropped back toward its baseline level at progression. Pretreatment clonality was elevated relative to age-matched healthy donors and paralleled circulating CD8+ T-cell counts.

The CDR3 is 15 amino acids. V was trimmed by 1 base and J by 0 bases, leaving 10 bases between them. Germline V lookup: CDR1 GTSNPN, CDR2 SVGIG (reference sequence). About this clone: The antigen remains unidentified.

Sequenced by immunoSEQ multiplex PCR; TCRdb stores in-frame clones only, minus some. The sample has 110,000 to 150,000 clones; 76% are singletons. The sample here was PBMCs, taken after 24 months of ibrutinib treatment. The clonotype was recovered from a human donor with chronic lymphocytic leukemia. The chain combines TRBV30 with TRBJ1-3; D call uncertain. CDR3 region: CAWSAGYGSGNTIYF. Written as DNA, the CDR3 is TGTGCCTGGAGTGCGGGGTACGGCTCTGGAAACACCATATATTTT.